These 2 T cell receptor beta chains originate from one sample sequenced in a study of metastatic and nonmetastatic thyroid tumors (dated by TCRdb to about 2020). Before undergoing thyroid surgery, none of the patients had been given any kind of treatment. The library was made by PCR. The sequencing machine was an Illumina HiSeq 4000. TCRdb cleaned the public reads at Q25 with fastp, built clones with MiXCR and kept in-frame beta chains. The table for this sample lists 30,000 to 45,000 clones; approximately 44% of them were counted only once. Together, the top ten hold 24% of the sample. Sequences were obtained from tumor tissue. These receptors all come from a male donor with papillary thyroid cancer or a benign thyroid nodule (not recorded which). Some clones in this sample may be carry-over from other donors' samples.

The chain employs TRBV11-3 and TRBJ1-2; D gene unclear. The CDR3 totals 15 residues. Deletions cut 2 bases from V and 8 bases from J, with 18 bases between. Germline CDR1 and CDR2: SGHNT and YENEEA. The DNA for the CDR3 is TGTGCCAGCAGCTTATTCGGGGAGGTGGCGGAAGGCTACACCTTC. Amino acid sequence: CASSLFGEVAEGYTF.

This rearrangement joins TRBV4-1 to TRBJ2-7; a possible D gene is TRBD2 (5 bases). The CDR3 extends over 15 amino acids. Germline assignment: CDR1 MGHRA and CDR2 YSYEKL. Trimming shortened V by 1 base and J by 3 bases, and 13 bases separated the two germline ends. CDR3 nucleotide sequence: TGCGCCAGCAGCCAAGCCGGTCTGGGAGACTACGAGCAGTACTTC. Amino acids: CASSQAGLGDYEQYF.